The sequence of this T cell receptor beta chain was determined in a study of radiation and T cells in renal cell carcinoma. Looked up from germline, CDR1 is SNHLY and CDR2 is FYNNEI. V was clipped by 2 bases and J by 3 bases; unmatched bases: 2. CDR3 length: 15 residues. Sequencing used immunoSEQ multiplex PCR; TCRdb keeps in-frame clones, though not all of them. Of about 170,000 clones listed, about 88% are singletons. Time point here: blood 4 weeks post-SBRT, at nephrectomy. Indicated treatment: 15 Gy SBRT to primary tumor, nephrectomy 4 weeks later. Clear cell pathology was present in this patient's renal cell carcinoma.

This clonotype originated in a woman between 45 and 60 years old with renal cell carcinoma. The sequences come from blood, collected from a patient whose treatment included radiotherapy and nephrectomy. The chain couples TRBV2 to TRBJ2-2, with 8 bases aligning to TRBD2. The CDR3 reads CASSELAGDTGELFF. Written as DNA, the CDR3 is TGTGCCAGCAGTGAACTAGCGGGTGACACCGGGGAGCTGTTTTTT.